This is a list of T cell receptor beta chains from one sample in a study of T cell repertoires in aging, cancer and after chemotherapy. MiXCR was run by TCRdb on the multiplex PCR reads, yielding one entry per CDR3 protein. Among about 2,500 distinct CDR3 sequences listed, 20% to 25% were seen once. The sequenced sample consisted of blood. The receptor set was obtained from a human donor with a solid tumor. Both conserved end residues are trimmed from each CDR3. The D gene is left open where the match is weak.

d_call v_call cdr3_aa
TRBD2 TRBV24-1 ATGGSGGDNEQF
. TRBV2 AGEQDQGKDYGYT
TRBD1 TRBV30 AGDARTGEQY
TRBD1 TRBV4-2 ASSQARQGPDTQY
. TRBV7-9 ASAPSGASHYEQY
. TRBV7-9 ASSLAGEHY
TRBD2 TRBV5-1 ASGGGGAYNEQF
TRBD2 TRBV7-9 ASSWTSGGLSYEQY
TRBD1 TRBV11-2 ASSRGTGGAGTEAF
. TRBV6-5 ASSYMGGGAF
TRBD2 TRBV6-4 ASSEAGDPNEQF
. TRBV6-6 ASSGQRDRGDTQY
TRBD1 TRBV15 ATSRDEGAHQPQH
. TRBV18 ASSPGPGSPGANVLT
. TRBV5-4 ASSDRVGGSTDTQY
. TRBV30 AWSGKQAIYSGNTIY
. TRBV5-6 ASSLPQGGYT
TRBD2 TRBV5-4 ASSLGRGRTQGTQY
TRBD1 TRBV6-1 ASRVTPTGVGNTIY
. TRBV20-1 SAPESGLEQY
TRBD2 TRBV5-1 ASSQGTSGPDTQY
. TRBV6-5 ASTPNEYRSYEQY
. TRBV6-6 ASSPLGSQPQH
. TRBV10-3 AISEQIGATNQPQH
. TRBV12-3/TRBV12-4 ASSLDRARLGGSTEAF
. TRBV7-2 ASSLELRGGGAF
TRBD1 TRBV27 ASSLTIGTGVYEQY